The present T cell receptor beta chain was sequenced within a study of blood T cell repertoires in COVID-19 (dated by TCRdb to about 2020). Context from the whole study: Collaborator samples came from the United States, Italy and Spain and covered acute and convalescent phases of COVID-19. The material from the prospective study consisted of cDNA or gDNA derived from T cells, B-cell-depleted T cells, or PBMCs. The dataset comprised deeply sampled blood TCRbeta repertoires from subjects exposed to, actively infected with, or recovered from COVID-19. A freely available public database, intended as a resource for researchers studying the immune response to SARS-CoV-2, is where the repertoires were released. The samples were drawn from the first 160 participants of the ongoing ImmuneRACE study and from 1,200 or so subjects provided by 6 global collaborators. The sample metadata nearly always contained a de-identified subject ID, COVID-19 status, age in years and sex. Where available, HLA class I and class II types were taken from metadata supplied by the sample provider and were not determined by assay-based typing.

CDR3 length: 17 amino acids, cysteine to phenylalanine. Only the CDR3 part of the read is kept: 51 bases, read in frame from the first base. The germline V gene specifies MDHEN as CDR1 and SYDVKM as CDR2. The V end loses 6 bases and the J end loses 0 bases, and a stretch of 21 bases separates them. On this clone: Its specific antigen is unknown. Base qualities are missing; no much larger clone stands one base away.

Broader findings and caveats from the paper: Clinical and demographic metadata were provided uncurated, with the amount varying by source and participant.

The collaborating institutions used their own protocols to collect whole blood in K2EDTA tubes. For TCRbeta analysis, collaborator samples were shipped as frozen whole blood, as isolated PBMCs, or as DNA extracted from either sample type. TCRbeta CDR3 regions were amplified from genomic DNA by means of the immunoSEQ Assay, a bias-controlled multiplex PCR. Per the authors' processing: The number of nucleated cells in each sample was estimated from the amplification of reference gene primers within the assay. Sequence reads were collapsed and filtered to measure the absolute abundance of every unique TCRbeta CDR3 rearrangement. Productive Simpson clonality was computed per sample as the square root of Simpson's diversity index over productive rearrangements. Drawn from immuneACCESS, this table holds only the in-frame rearrangements with V and J called that TCRdb kept. Clones are partly lost; checked studies trace under half to an unresolved V gene and leave the rest unexplained. V and J calls and clone size come straight from that table; D and trimming were deduced from the DNA. A total of roughly 300,000 clones appear in this sample, 86% of them only once. The ten most abundant clones make up around 1.7% of the sample.

The chain joins TRBV28 to TRBJ2-7; TRBD2 is a possible D gene, resting on 6 matching bases. The clonotype was recovered from a woman between 50 and 59 years old with acute or convalescent COVID-19. Sequencing input: peripheral blood. The CDR3 sequence is CASSQPQISGNSYEQYF. The DNA reads as follows: TGTGCCAGCAGCCAACCCCAAATTAGCGGAAACTCCTACGAGCAGTACTTC.